This is a list of T cell receptor beta chains from one sample in a study of blood T cell repertoires in COVID-19. The data were produced by immunoSEQ multiplex PCR, yet TCRdb's version contains in-frame clones alone and is incomplete. The data contain over 60,000 clones, 90% of them singletons. The sample comprised peripheral blood. These receptors came from a man aged 45-60 years with COVID-19, enrolled during active disease. CDR3s include the opening cysteine and the closing phenylalanine or tryptophan. The D gene is left open where the match is weak. The size field is filled for only some rows; it gives once, few, many or a size class.

>.|TRBV30|.|TRBJ1-1
TGTGCCTGGAGTGGGGCCGTGCTCGAAGCTTTCTTT
CAWSGAVLEAFF
>.|TRBV29-1|.|TRBJ2-1
TGCAGCGGACAGCTTAATGAGCAGTTCTTC
CSGQLNEQFF
>TRBD1|TRBV2|.|TRBJ2-1
TGTGCCAGCAGTGAAGGGACAGGGATGCTCAATGAGCAGTTCTTC
CASSEGTGMLNEQFF
>TRBD1|TRBV3-1/TRBV3-2|.|TRBJ1-6
TGTGCCAGCAGCCGAGGGACAGGCAGTTCACCCCTCCACTTT
CASSRGTGSSPLHF
>.|TRBV7-9|.|TRBJ1-1
TGTGCCAGCACCGTGGGCGCAGGGATGAACACTGAAGCTTTCTTT
CASTVGAGMNTEAFF
>.|TRBV7-6|.|TRBJ2-1
TGTGCCAGCAGCTTAGCGCGGATAGCGGCCTACAATGAGCAGTTCTTC
CASSLARIAAYNEQFF
>.|TRBV21-1|.|TRBJ1-1
TGTGCCAGCAGCAAAGGACAGGGAATGAACACTGAAGCTTTCTTT
CASSKGQGMNTEAFF
>TRBD1|TRBV7-3|.|TRBJ1-3
TGTGCCAGCAGCTTGACAGGGGCGGGAAACACCATATATTTT
CASSLTGAGNTIYF
>TRBD1|TRBV2|.|TRBJ2-1
TGTGCCAGCAGCTCACAGGGGCCCTACAATGAGCAGTTCTTC
CASSSQGPYNEQFF
>.|TRBV5-1|.|TRBJ2-3
TGCGCCAGCAGTCCCAACACAGATACGCAGTATTTT
CASSPNTDTQYF
>.|TRBV3-1/TRBV3-2|.|TRBJ2-5
TGTGCCAGCAGCCAAGAGAATCGCGGGCTTCGGGGGTACCAAGAGACCCAGTACTTC
CASSQENRGLRGYQETQYF
>TRBD1|TRBV5-4|.|TRBJ1-6
TGTGCCAGCAGCTTGGGAGGGACAGAAAATTCACCCCTCCACTTT
CASSLGGTENSPLHF
>TRBD2|TRBV7-2|.|TRBJ2-1
TGTGCCAGCAGGTCAGGGACTAGCGTCCATGAGCAGTTCTTC
CASRSGTSVHEQFF
>TRBD2|TRBV11-2|.|TRBJ2-7
TGTGCCAGCAGCTTAGAAGCGGGAGGAGTCTACGAGCAGTACTTC
CASSLEAGGVYEQYF
>.|TRBV6-6|.|TRBJ1-4
TGTGCCAGCGGGGCGAGAGTGACTAATGAAAAACTGTTTTTT
CASGARVTNEKLFF
>.|TRBV6-2/TRBV6-3|.|TRBJ1-4
TGTGCCAGCAGTTACCCTTCCGGAAAACTGTTTTTT
CASSYPSGKLFF
>TRBD2|TRBV19|once|TRBJ2-1
TGTGCCAGTAGGGGGGGACTAGTCCCCTACAATGAGCAGTTCTTC
CASRGGLVPYNEQFF
>.|TRBV28|.|TRBJ1-2
TGTGCCAGCAGTTTACTAGATGGCTACACCTTC
CASSLLDGYTF
>TRBD1|TRBV27|once|TRBJ2-5
TGTGCCAGCAGTCCCGACAGGGATGGGACCCAGTACTTC
CASSPDRDGTQYF
>.|TRBV4-2|.|TRBJ2-3
TGTGCCAGCAGTAGACTTGCGGGAACCCCTAGCTGGGCAGATACGCAGTATTTT
CASSRLAGTPSWADTQYF
>TRBD2|TRBV4-3|.|TRBJ2-5
TGCGCCAGCAGCCCAGTCTTACGGGACTACCATCAAGAGACCCAGTACTTC
CASSPVLRDYHQETQYF
>.|TRBV29-1|.|TRBJ2-7
TGCAGCGGAGTGGGGGGAAACTACGAGCAGTACTTC
CSGVGGNYEQYF
>.|TRBV2|.|TRBJ1-4
TGTGCCAGCAGGCGGACAGCTCATAATGAAAAACTGTTTTTT
CASRRTAHNEKLFF
>.|TRBV3-1/TRBV3-2|.|TRBJ1-2
TGTGCCAGCAGCATACCGGGACAAGAATTCTATGGCTACACCTTC
CASSIPGQEFYGYTF
>TRBD1|TRBV6-5|.|TRBJ2-7
TGTGCCAGCGGACAGGGGGACGAGCAGTACTTC
CASGQGDEQYF
>.|TRBV11-2|.|TRBJ2-7
TGTGCCAGCAGCACAGCACTAGTTGGCCCCTACGAGCAGTACTTC
CASSTALVGPYEQYF
>.|TRBV11-2|few|TRBJ1-2
TGTGCCAGCAGCACCCACAGGCGGCACATCTATGGCTACACCTTC
CASSTHRRHIYGYTF
>.|TRBV11-2|.|TRBJ2-3
TGTGCCAGCAGCTTTCAAGGAGTCCCTAGCACAGATACGCAGTATTTT
CASSFQGVPSTDTQYF
>.|TRBV5-1|few|TRBJ1-2
TGCGCCAGCAGCTTGGGGGGCCCAAATGGCTACACCTTC
CASSLGGPNGYTF
>.|TRBV3-1/TRBV3-2|few|TRBJ1-2
TGTGCCAGCAGCCCTCAGACAGAAGGTGGCTACACCTTC
CASSPQTEGGYTF
>TRBD2|TRBV25-1|.|TRBJ2-5
TGTGCCAGCAGTGAATTAGCGGGAGGAGGCCAAGAGACCCAGTACTTC
CASSELAGGGQETQYF
>TRBD1|TRBV6-5|once|TRBJ2-1
TGTGCCAGCAGAAATACAGGGGGGAACAATGAGCAGTTCTTC
CASRNTGGNNEQFF
>.|TRBV20-1|.|TRBJ2-5
TGCAGTGCTGGGGCCAAAGAGACCCAGTACTTC
CSAGAKETQYF
>TRBD2|TRBV7-8|once|TRBJ2-1
TGTGCCAGCAGCTTATCTAGCGGGAGGGCCGCCAATGAGCAGTTCTTC
CASSLSSGRAANEQFF
>.|TRBV3-1/TRBV3-2|once|TRBJ2-7
TGTGCCAGCAGCCAAGCGATCCCAGGGGTTTACGAGCAGTACTTC
CASSQAIPGVYEQYF
>TRBD2|TRBV18|.|TRBJ2-3
TGTGCCAGCTCACCACCGTCCGGGGGGGGAGATACGCAGTATTTT
CASSPPSGGGDTQYF
>.|TRBV6-5|.|TRBJ1-5
TGTGCCAGCAGTCCCGGTGTCGGGCAGCCCCAGCATTTT
CASSPGVGQPQHF
>TRBD1|TRBV19|once|TRBJ1-2
TGTGCCAGTTCCGGGACAGGGGAGGGTGGCTACACCTTC
CASSGTGEGGYTF
>TRBD1|TRBV29-1|once|TRBJ1-1
TGCAGCGTTCGGACAGGGGGCTTAGTCACTGAAGCTTTCTTT
CSVRTGGLVTEAFF
>TRBD1|TRBV4-1|.|TRBJ2-7
TGCGCCAGCAGCCAAGATCCCGGGACAGCATCCTACGAGCAGTACTTC
CASSQDPGTASYEQYF
>.|TRBV4-2|.|TRBJ1-1
TGTGCCAGCAGCCAACGAACTATGAACACTGAAGCTTTCTTT
CASSQRTMNTEAFF
>.|TRBV7-6|.|TRBJ2-2
TGTGCCAGCAGCTTTACACCCAACACCGGGGAGCTGTTTTTT
CASSFTPNTGELFF
>.|TRBV10-1|.|TRBJ2-6
TGCGCCTGCCCCACCCCGGTGTGGTTTGGGGCCAACGTCCTGACTTTC
CACPTPVWFGANVLTF
>TRBD1|TRBV30|once|TRBJ1-4
TGTGCCTGGAGACGACAGGGGTTCAATGAAAAACTGTTTTTT
CAWRRQGFNEKLFF
>.|TRBV7-7|.|TRBJ2-5
TGTGCTAGCAGCTTGGACACCGCGGAGACCCAGTACTTC
CASSLDTAETQYF
>.|TRBV29-1|.|TRBJ1-3
TGCAGCGTTGGGCCGATCTCTGGAAACACCATATATTTT
CSVGPISGNTIYF
>.|TRBV7-9|.|TRBJ2-1
TGTGCCAGCAGCTCTCGACAGAGGTATGAGCAGTTCTTC
CASSSRQRYEQFF
>TRBD2|TRBV6-2/TRBV6-3|.|TRBJ2-1
TGTGCCAGCAGCCCCGGGACAGGTTCTTCTAGCGGGAGAGGGGTCAGCTCCTACAATGAGCAGTTCTTC
CASSPGTGSSSGRGVSSYNEQFF
>TRBD1|TRBV7-2|.|TRBJ1-6
TGTGCCAGCAGCTTAGGAGGGACAGGGGGTCGACCCCTCCACTTT
CASSLGGTGGRPLHF
>TRBD1|TRBV5-1|.|TRBJ2-7
TGCGCCAGCAGCTTGCCCCAGGACAGGCCCCTCACCTACGAGCAGTACTTC
CASSLPQDRPLTYEQYF
>.|TRBV7-2|.|TRBJ2-3
TGTGCCAGCAGTCGATACCCCGTTGCCGTGGCCTCAGATACGCAGTATTTT
CASSRYPVAVASDTQYF
>TRBD1|TRBV10-3|.|TRBJ2-3
TGTGCCATCATGGGTGGGGACAGGGGCCCAGATACGCAGTATTTT
CAIMGGDRGPDTQYF
>.|TRBV6-2/TRBV6-3|once|TRBJ1-1
TGTGCCAGCAGCTCGGTTCTCGGGGGACTCCTCGGGGAAGCTTTCTTT
CASSSVLGGLLGEAFF
>TRBD2|TRBV2|.|TRBJ2-3
TGTGCCAGCAGTTTGACTAGCGGGAGGGCGGCAGTCGGCACAGATACGCAGTATTTT
CASSLTSGRAAVGTDTQYF
>TRBD1|TRBV12-5|.|TRBJ2-6
TGTGCTAGTGGTTTGGCCACAGGGGGAGACTCTGGGGCCAACGTCCTGACTTTC
CASGLATGGDSGANVLTF
>.|TRBV6-5|.|TRBJ1-5
TGTGCCAGCAGTTACTCGATGGGGAGGCCCCAGCATTTT
CASSYSMGRPQHF